This TCR beta chain was obtained from a study of OX40 agonist ivuxolimab in advanced cancers. Study information: Ivuxolimab, which patients received intravenously every 2 weeks, was dosed at 0.01 to 10 mg/kg.

Germline V gene data show CDR1 as MNHNY and CDR2 as SVGAGI (reference sequence). Trimming stripped 5 bases from V and 7 bases from J, with 18 bases between. The CDR3 covers 14 residues. Only in-frame clones appear in the TCRdb table, and some are missing; sequencing was by immunoSEQ multiplex PCR. The table lists about 70,000 clones, approximately 82% of them singletons, with 4% to 6% in the top ten. The V and J genes are TRBV6-6 and TRBJ2-7, with TRBD1 as a possible D gene (6 bases). This clonotype originated in an adult with an advanced solid tumor such as melanoma, head and neck, liver or kidney cancer. The material was CD4+ or CD8+ T cells sorted from blood, obtained in a trial of the OX40 agonist ivuxolimab. The CDR3 sequence: CASSHGGAPWEQYF. CDR3 coding DNA: TGTGCCAGCAGTCATGGGGGCGCCCCCTGGGAGCAGTACTTC.